This is a list of T cell receptor beta chains from one sample in a study of T cells after yellow fever vaccination. TCRdb reprocessed the 5' RACE reads with MiXCR, giving one entry per CDR3 protein. The sample includes 300,000 or so distinct CDR3 sequences, 3% to 4.5% of them seen just once. The input for sequencing was PBMCs, taken 5 days after the yellow fever booster vaccination. These receptors were obtained from a man younger than 35 who received the YFV17D yellow fever vaccine. CDR3s include the opening cysteine and the closing phenylalanine or tryptophan. Fields, in order: V gene, CDR3 protein.

>TRBV11-1
CASSLAQLSYEQYF
>TRBV2
CASSPTTNEKLFF
>TRBV4-3
CASSQSAWTSGGETQYF
>TRBV5-1
CASSLARAVGRETQYF
>TRBV18
CASSTGTGNEKLFF
>TRBV4-3
CASSQGVAGEQFF
>TRBV29-1
CSVRLLGELFF
>TRBV20-1
CSARAPLAGGTTGPYEQYF
>TRBV4-3
CASSRRSGSYNEQFF
>TRBV2
CASIATKSLGDTQYF
>TRBV7-9
CASSLTGTGGGNEQFF
>TRBV5-1
CASSLSPGGNQPQHF
>TRBV14
CASSQRKAWGNFRTEAFF
>TRBV3-1
CASSQVVPANTGELFF
>TRBV4-1
CASSQYGTENSPLHF
>TRBV11-2
CASSFGQLAKNIQYF
>TRBV7-2
CASSRRGAGETQYF
>TRBV29-1
CSVVGTSGGADNEQFF
>TRBV30
CAWSAGTGRYTEAFF
>TRBV29-1
CSVAQALATDTQYF
>TRBV2
CASLYAGDEQFF
>TRBV4-3
CASSAGRGSEQFF
>TRBV20-1
CSAEGDSGRTDTQYF
>TRBV29-1
CSGGTIQETQYF
>TRBV12-2
CASRPSGCGYTF
>TRBV7-3
CASSVDRPSTDTQYF
>TRBV7-3
CASSLSGGAPSYNEQFF
>TRBV5-1
CASSGGTSYTGETQYF
>TRBV6-6
CASAGGVTEAFF
>TRBV6-5
CASSPRIGRQQFF
>TRBV24-1
CATSDGRGGVTDTQYF
>TRBV6-2/TRBV6-3
CASRSAGFGQARGTDTQYF
>TRBV7-9
CASSPMGESSYNEQFF
>TRBV19
CASSILASDGYTF
>TRBV7-7
CASSSDVDSGGTDTQYF
>TRBV7-3
CASSPGQGRADTQYF
>TRBV7-9
CASSSGGSGLNNEQFF
>TRBV6-1
CASSEQGYTEAFF